This T cell receptor beta chain was sequenced during a study of persistence of HIV-infected CD4 T cells. In the case of this clone: Antigen: not known.

The immunoSEQ assay was version 4, run in survey mode. Template was genomic DNA at around 9.3 ng/uL, with up to about 1 ug used per sample. Sequenced by immunoSEQ multiplex PCR; TCRdb stores in-frame clones only, minus some. This table has nearly 20,000 clones, approximately 65% appearing once. The CDR3 has 16 residues. From germline, CDR1 is SGHRS and CDR2 YFSETQ. Between the trimmed V and J ends, which lost 0 bases and 6 bases, there was a span of 16 bases. Overlapping HIV-1 Gag 15-mer peptides at around 1 ug per peptide per mL were used. Responding CD4+ T cells were sorted by upregulation of both CD40 ligand and CD69.

The sequences come from CD4+ T cells sorted from PBMCs after approximately 20-hour stimulation, collected from a patient who received antiretroviral therapy. The TCR originated in an adult woman with HIV who was CMV-seropositive. J is TRBJ2-1 and V is TRBV5-1; the D call may be TRBD1 or TRBD2 (5 bases each). CDR3 in amino acids: CASSLEAGTVGNEQFF. DNA for the CDR3: TGCGCCAGCAGCTTGGAGGCCGGGACGGTAGGCAATGAGCAGTTCTTC.